One sample yielded the 13 T cell receptor beta chains listed below, sequenced in a study of monozygotic twins with inflammatory bowel disease. TCRdb re-called the 5' RACE reads and shows each CDR3 protein once, DNA omitted. This sample contains about 330,000 distinct CDR3 sequences. The sequencing sample was made of blood. The receptors here all came from a human donor with ulcerative colitis or Crohn's disease, or a healthy co-twin of an affected twin (not recorded which).

V gene TRBV11-2 combines with J gene TRBJ2-7. Germline-derived CDR1 and CDR2 are SGHAT and FQNNGV. This CDR3 is 13 amino acids long. This chain's CDR3 is CASSLDRIYEQYF.

V is TRBV12-3 or TRBV12-4 and J is TRBJ2-3; TCRdb indicates TRBD1, and absent DNA this call remains unverified. This CDR3 is 16 amino acids long. This chain's CDR3 is CASSSRGAGRGDTQYF.

The chain uses TRBV5-1 and TRBJ1-6. This CDR3 spans 14 amino acids. Germline values: CDR1 SGHRS, CDR2 YFSETQ. CDR3 sequence reads: CANSLGQSNSPLHF. The whole variable domain, remainder taken from reference TRBV5-1 and TRBJ1-6, is KAGVTQTPRYLIKTRGQQVTLSCSPISGHRSVSWYQQTPGQGLQFLFEYFSETQRNKGNFPGRFSGRQFSNSRSEMNVSTLELGDSALYLCANSLGQSNSPLHFGNGTRLTVT.

The rearrangement joins TRBV3-1 to TRBJ2-3; TCRdb selects TRBD2, and the lack of DNA leaves this call unchecked. The CDR3 extends over 19 amino acids. Germline values: CDR1 LGHDT, CDR2 YNNKEL (reference sequence). The CDR3 here is CASSQGVRGQVARTDTQYF.

The genes are TRBV18 and TRBJ2-6; the D gene TCRdb calls, TRBD1, cannot be checked with no DNA. The CDR3 has 18 residues. In germline, CDR1 is KGHSH, CDR2 LQKENI. The CDR3 sequence: CASSPGAWSISGANVLTF.

The CDR3 loop is CASSSDTLSAEQFF. The chain combines TRBV5-1 with TRBJ2-1. From germline, CDR1 is SGHRS and CDR2 YFSETQ. The CDR3 runs to 14 residues.

The CDR3 region is CASSLTVGGESYEQYF. This chain connects TRBV7-9 to TRBJ2-7; TCRdb designates TRBD2, a call that cannot be tested without DNA. The CDR3 sequence is 16 residues long. Germline assignment: CDR1 SEHNR and CDR2 FQNEAQ (reference sequence).

V is TRBV12-3 or TRBV12-4 and J is TRBJ1-6. The CDR3 sequence is 13 residues long. The CDR3 here is CASSGSYNSPLHF.

The genes are TRBV5-1 and TRBJ1-2; TCRdb calls TRBD1, which cannot be checked without DNA. The CDR3 runs to 13 residues. Per the germline V gene, CDR1 is SGHRS and CDR2 is YFSETQ. CDR3 amino acids: CASSADNNYGYTF.

This chain joins TRBV20-1 and TRBJ1-2; TCRdb's D gene call, TRBD1, goes unchecked for lack of DNA. Looked up from germline, CDR1 is DFQATT and CDR2 is SNEGSKA (reference sequence). This CDR3 has 11 amino acids. CDR3 in amino acids: CSATGQNGYTF.

V usage is TRBV12-3 or TRBV12-4 and J usage is TRBJ1-2. This CDR3 comprises 12 residues. The chain's CDR3 is CASSLGIFGYTF.

The V call is TRBV6-2 or TRBV6-3, the J call TRBJ2-7; TCRdb reports TRBD1, a call that lacks DNA to check it against. This CDR3 contains 15 residues. Per germline, CDR1 MNHEY and CDR2 SVGEGT. CDR3 region: CASSTPGGNYYEQYF.

CDR3 loop: CASSPIFVTGELFF. V gene TRBV28 combines with J gene TRBJ2-2. From germline, CDR1 is MDHEN and CDR2 SYDVKM. This CDR3 has 14 residues.